This T cell receptor (beta chain) is from a study of cytomegalovirus exposure and HLA in healthy donors. Study background: The 120 or so validation repertoires used the same platform as the approximately 670 first-cohort repertoires (as reported by a later analysis). Findings of the study overall: In vitro, three CMV-associated chains proved specific for CMV antigens.

The CDR3 covers 14 residues. V lost 0 bases, J lost 3 bases, and 10 bases lay in between. Germline V gives CDR1 SGHRS, CDR2 YFSETQ. Method: immunoSEQ multiplex PCR; TCRdb's copy keeps in-frame clones and lacks some. Among just under 75,000 clones listed, 85% to 95% were seen once. As regards this clone: Its antigen is undetermined.

This TCR derives from a young woman in good health and CMV-seropositive. The source material was PBMCs. This chain uses TRBV5-1 with TRBJ2-7, with D uncertain. Here the CDR3 DNA reads TGCGCCAGCAGCTTGGAGAGACTTCACTACGAGCAGTACTTC. Protein product: CASSLERLHYEQYF. The complete variable domain, with remaining parts taken from reference TRBV5-1 and TRBJ2-7, reads KAGVTQTPRYLIKTRGQQVTLSCSPISGHRSVSWYQQTPGQGLQFLFEYFSETQRNKGNFPGRFSGRQFSNSRSEMNVSTLELGDSALYLCASSLERLHYEQYFGPGTRLTVT.